Below, 31 T cell receptor beta chains from the same sample are listed, as sequenced in a study of T cell responses to AZD1222 COVID-19 vaccine. TCRdb's copy holds only in-frame clones and misses some; the assay was immunoSEQ multiplex PCR. The table lists 150,000 to 200,000 clones, 90% to 95% of them singletons. This specimen consisted of peripheral blood, obtained on day 0 of AZD1222 vaccination. The receptors were sampled from an adult in good health.

This rearrangement joins TRBV28 to TRBJ1-4; D gene uncertain. Germline V gives CDR1 MDHEN, CDR2 SYDVKM. The CDR3 covers 12 residues. The V and J ends lost 6 bases and 5 bases respectively, with 7 bases between them. Here the CDR3 DNA reads TGTGCCAGCAGAAGACGGAATGAAAAACTGTTTTTT. It translates to CASRRRNEKLFF.

This clone was found a few times. This chain connects TRBV11-2 to TRBJ2-1; D may correspond to TRBD1 or TRBD2 (6 bases each). CDR1 and CDR2 (germline): SGHAT, FQNNGV. Trimming shortened V by 8 bases and J by 3 bases, and 23 bases separated the two germline ends. The CDR3 contains 17 residues. The CDR3 sequence: CASGTIGGRGGYNEQFF. The DNA for the CDR3 is TGTGCCAGCGGAACAATTGGGGGGCGGGGAGGCTACAATGAGCAGTTCTTC.

The chain couples TRBV5-8 to TRBJ2-2; either TRBD1 or TRBD2 may supply D (6 bases each). Trimming cost V 6 bases and J 4 bases, with 10 bases left between them. The CDR3 has 13 amino acids. Germline V gene data show CDR1 as SGHTS and CDR2 as YDEGEE. CDR3 in DNA: TGTGCCAGCACCAGGGGAGGCACCGGGGAGCTGTTTTTT. Protein product: CASTRGGTGELFF.

This sequence joins TRBV11-3 and TRBJ2-1; no clear D. Trimming pared 0 bases from V and 4 bases from J, leaving 4 bases between. The CDR3 has 13 residues. CDR1 SGHNT and CDR2 YENEEA come from the germline V gene. CDR3 coding DNA: TGTGCCAGCAGCTTAGAGCTGTACAATGAGCAGTTCTTC. Its translation: CASSLELYNEQFF. The full variable domain, rest sourced from reference TRBV11-3 and TRBJ2-1, is EAGVVQSPRYKIIEKKQPVAFWCNPISGHNTLYWYLQNLGQGPELLIRYENEEAVDDSQLPKDRFSAERLKGVDSTLKIQPAELGDSAVYLCASSLELYNEQFFGPGTRLTVL.

The chain joins TRBV4-3 to TRBJ2-2; unclear D gene. The V end was cut by 0 bases, the J end by 7 bases, with 6 bases between. Germline V gene sequence: CDR1 LGHNA, CDR2 YSLEER. There are 13 residues in the CDR3. Here the CDR3 reads CASSQDWDGELFF. The CDR3 DNA sequence: TGCGCCAGCAGCCAAGATTGGGACGGGGAGCTGTTTTTT.

The chain employs TRBV28 and TRBJ1-4; D gene unclear. CDR3 length equals 15 residues. CDR1 is MDHEN and CDR2 is SYDVKM in the germline V gene. V lost 6 bases and J lost 0, with 11 bases in between. The CDR3, as DNA: TGTGCCAGCAGGTTGGAGCTGGCAACTAATGAAAAACTGTTTTTT. The encoded protein is CASRLELATNEKLFF.

V usage is TRBV6-2 or TRBV6-3 and J usage is TRBJ2-1; 10 bases are shared with TRBD2. This CDR3 has 15 amino acids. Germline CDR1 MNHEY, CDR2 SVGEGT. The trim removed 2 bases at V and 7 bases at J, leaving 5 bases unmatched. This CDR3 reads CASSYPRTSGNEQFF. In DNA, the CDR3 is TGTGCCAGCAGTTACCCCAGGACTAGCGGAAATGAGCAGTTCTTC.

J is TRBJ2-3 and V is TRBV28; 7 bases map to TRBD2. Germline values: CDR1 MDHEN, CDR2 SYDVKM. CDR3 size: 15 residues. With 6 bases clipped from V and 3 bases from J, the junction kept 9 bases outside the gene matches. CDR3 region: CASSFNREETDTQYF. As DNA, the CDR3 is TGTGCCAGCAGCTTTAACCGGGAGGAAACAGATACGCAGTATTTT. The full variable domain, rest sourced from reference TRBV28 and TRBJ2-3, is DVKVTQSSRYLVKRTGEKVFLECVQDMDHENMFWYRQDPGLGLRLIYFSYDVKMKEKGDIPEGYSVSREKKERFSLILESASTNQTSMYLCASSFNREETDTQYFGPGTRLTVL.

The chain combines TRBV18 with TRBJ1-1; D uncertain. V was clipped by 7 bases and J by 4 bases, with 13 bases between them. CDR1 and CDR2 (germline): KGHSH, LQKENI. The CDR3 contains 13 residues. The CDR3 bases are TGTGCCAGCTACGTTGGGTGGGGCACTGAAGCTTTCTTT. As protein: CASYVGWGTEAFF.

This chain uses TRBV2 with TRBJ1-5, with D perhaps TRBD1 (5 bases). The CDR3 consists of 16 residues. Germline V gene data show CDR1 as SNHLY and CDR2 as FYNNEI. V was pared by 0 bases and J by 7 bases, with 16 bases between. CDR3 in DNA: TGTGCCAGCAGTGAAGCAAAGTCACAGGTCAGCCAGCCCCAGCATTTT. As protein: CASSEAKSQVSQPQHF.

V gene TRBV6-2 or TRBV6-3 combines with J gene TRBJ1-5; D is possibly TRBD1 (5 bases). V lost 0 bases and J 9 bases, leaving 12 bases between the germline ends. Germline values: CDR1 MNHEY, CDR2 SVGEGT. There are 14 residues in the CDR3. In nucleotides, the CDR3 is TGTGCCAGCAGTTACTCGGGGGGAGGGAGGCCCCAGCATTTT. It yields the protein CASSYSGGGRPQHF.

The chain carries TRBV28 and TRBJ2-2; the match to TRBD2 covers 8 bases. Germline assignment: CDR1 MDHEN and CDR2 SYDVKM. V was pared by 5 bases and J by 0 bases, with 5 bases of the junction left unmatched. The CDR3 totals 16 residues. The CDR3 loop reads CASSPLAGPNTGELFF. The CDR3 coding sequence is TGTGCCAGCAGTCCTTTAGCGGGACCGAACACCGGGGAGCTGTTTTTT.

Only a few counts were recorded for this clone. The gene calls are TRBV10-2 and TRBJ1-2; D is ambiguous. Germline CDR1 is WSHSY and CDR2 is SAAADI. Trimming took off 0 bases at V and 5 bases at J, with 7 bases between the two ends. The CDR3 totals 13 residues. CDR3 sequence reads: CASSESEIYGYTF. CDR3 sequence (DNA): TGCGCCAGCAGTGAGTCCGAGATTTATGGCTACACCTTC.

The chain employs TRBV2 and TRBJ2-1, with 9 bases identical to TRBD2. The CDR3 length is 15 residues. Germline trimming cut 5 bases from V and 8 bases from J; bases unmatched to any gene: 10. From germline, CDR1 is SNHLY and CDR2 FYNNEI. CDR3 coding DNA: TGTGCCAGCAGTCCAATAGCGGGAGTGACGGATGAGCAGTTCTTC. It specifies CASSPIAGVTDEQFF.

The chain joins TRBV5-6 to TRBJ1-2; possible D gene TRBD1, 5 bases. Trimming cost V 1 base and J 7 bases, with 8 bases left between them. This CDR3 region has 12 residues. Germline CDR1 and CDR2: SGHDT and YYEEEE. The CDR3 here is CASSLTGLGYTF. In nucleotides, the CDR3 is TGTGCCAGCAGCTTGACAGGTCTTGGCTACACCTTC.

This rearrangement joins TRBV29-1 to TRBJ2-5; tentatively, D is TRBD2 (5 bases). Germline V CDR1 and CDR2: SQVTM, ANQGSEA. Trimming stripped 4 bases from V and 3 bases from J, with 12 bases between. CDR3 size: 13 residues. The CDR3 DNA reads as TGCAGCGTTGGAACCCACGGGAAAGAGACCCAGTACTTC. Translated: CSVGTHGKETQYF.

The chain employs TRBV5-1 and TRBJ1-1; maybe TRBD1 (6 bases). The CDR3 contains 16 residues. The germline CDR1 and CDR2 sequences are SGHRS and YFSETQ. Between the trimmed V and J ends, which lost 0 bases and 5 bases, there was a span of 17 bases. The CDR3 here is CASSLAGGQAGTEAFF. The CDR3 coding sequence is TGCGCCAGCAGCTTGGCCGGGGGACAAGCAGGAACTGAAGCTTTCTTT.

CDR3 DNA sequence: TGTGCCAGCAGCCTCACAGGGGCTGCTGAAGCTTTCTTT. This encodes CASSLTGAAEAFF. The chain combines TRBV7-9 with TRBJ1-1; 7 bases are a match to TRBD1. Trimming removed 5 bases from V and 6 bases from J; junction bases left unmatched: 6. The CDR3 has 13 residues. Germline V gene data show CDR1 as SEHNR and CDR2 as FQNEAQ (reference sequence).

This chain connects TRBV9 to TRBJ2-3; D call uncertain. The CDR3 length is 11 residues. In germline, CDR1 is SGDLS, CDR2 YYNGEE. V shed 3 bases and J shed 6 bases, with 5 bases lying between them. The CDR3 is CASSESDTQYF. CDR3 coding DNA: TGTGCCAGCAGCGAGTCCGATACGCAGTATTTT. The variable domain in full, with the rest retrieved from reference TRBV9 and TRBJ2-3, is DSGVTQTPKHLITATGQRVTLRCSPRSGDLSVYWYQQSLDQGLQFLIQYYNGEERAKGNILERFSAQQFPDLHSELNLSSLELGDSALYFCASSESDTQYFGPGTRLTVL.

The chain recombines TRBV5-6 with TRBJ1-1; maybe TRBD1 (5 bases). The germline V gene encodes CDR1 SGHDT and CDR2 YYEEEE. CDR3 length: 16 amino acids. Trimming shortened V by 4 bases and J by 2 bases, and 18 bases separated the two germline ends. The CDR3 protein is CASSATRLTANTEAFF. The CDR3 bases are TGTGCCAGCAGCGCCACTCGATTGACAGCCAACACTGAAGCTTTCTTT.

The chain couples TRBV5-6 to TRBJ2-3; D is perhaps TRBD2 (5 bases). The CDR3 totals 15 residues. The ends were cut back, 2 bases at V and 4 bases at J, with 14 bases in the middle. In germline, CDR1 is SGHDT, CDR2 YYEEEE. CDR3 nucleotides: TGTGCCAGCAGCTTCTCGGGGTTTCGAGCAGATACGCAGTATTTT. Its protein product is CASSFSGFRADTQYF.

Regarding this clone: Distinct nucleotide sequences in the sample also encode this CDR3. For the CDR3, the DNA is TGTGCCAGTAGCACAACAGTGAACACTGAAGCTTTCTTT. This encodes CASSTTVNTEAFF. The chain combines TRBV19 with TRBJ1-1, with no clear D. The CDR3 has 13 amino acids. Trimming pared 6 bases from V and 0 bases from J, leaving 8 bases between. Germline V lookup: CDR1 LNHDA, CDR2 SQIVND (reference sequence).

This rearrangement joins TRBV5-1 to TRBJ2-7; D is possibly TRBD2 (6 bases). Germline V gene data show CDR1 as SGHRS and CDR2 as YFSETQ. The V gene lost 4 bases and the J gene lost 5 bases, with 13 bases spanning the gap. This CDR3 is 13 amino acids long. Here the CDR3 DNA reads TGCGCCAGCAGCGCCTTTGGAGGGAACGAGCAGTACTTC. Translating gives CASSAFGGNEQYF.

The rearrangement uses TRBV5-1 and TRBJ2-2; 11 nucleotides align to TRBD2. V lost 3 bases to trimming and J lost 6 bases; unmatched junction nucleotides: 10. CDR1 and CDR2 from the germline V gene are SGHRS and YFSETQ. The CDR3 has 17 residues. The CDR3 DNA reads as TGCGCCAGCAGCTCCTTAACTAGCGGGAGTTTCGCCGGGGAGCTGTTTTTT. This codes for CASSSLTSGSFAGELFF.

The V call is TRBV19, the J call TRBJ2-2; the match to TRBD1 covers 7 bases. The junction had 3 bases not matched to a gene; V was cut back by 7 bases and J by 4 bases. The CDR3 sequence is 13 residues long. The germline CDR1 and CDR2 sequences are LNHDA and SQIVND (reference sequence). CDR3 sequence (DNA): TGTGCCAGTAACAGGGGCGGCACCGGGGAGCTGTTTTTT. Encoded protein: CASNRGGTGELFF.

The chain couples TRBV7-9 to TRBJ1-1, with D unclear. V was shortened by 5 bases and J by 1 base, with 14 bases between the two germline ends. Looked up from germline, CDR1 is SEHNR and CDR2 is FQNEAQ (reference sequence). The CDR3 has 15 residues. CDR3 nucleotide sequence: TGTGCCAGCAGCCCCCTCTCTTGGCAGAACACTGAAGCTTTCTTT. The encoded protein is CASSPLSWQNTEAFF. The entire variable domain, with the rest obtained from reference TRBV7-9 and TRBJ1-1, is as follows: DTGVSQNPRHKITKRGQNVTFRCDPISEHNRLYWYRQTLGQGPEFLTYFQNEAQLEKSRLLSDRFSAERPKGSFSTLEIQRTEQGDSAMYLCASSPLSWQNTEAFFGQGTRLTVV.

The rearrangement links TRBV7-8 to TRBJ1-2, with D hard to call. CDR1 SGHVS and CDR2 FQNEAQ come from the germline V gene. This CDR3 has 13 amino acids. The V gene lost 0 bases and the J gene lost 6 bases, with 8 bases spanning the gap. This CDR3 reads CASSLALGDGYTF. DNA for the CDR3: TGTGCCAGCAGCTTAGCCCTAGGCGATGGCTACACCTTC. Variable domain in full (rest from reference TRBV7-8 and TRBJ1-2): GAGVSQSPRYKVAKRGQDVALRCDPISGHVSLFWYQQALGQGPEFLTYFQNEAQLDKSGLPSDRFFAERPEGSVSTLKIQRTQQEDSAVYLCASSLALGDGYTFGSGTRLTVV.

The rearrangement joins TRBV5-5 to TRBJ1-1; D is ambiguous. Per germline, CDR1 SGHKS and CDR2 YYEKEE (reference sequence). Trimming took off 3 bases at V and 7 bases at J, with 10 bases between the two ends. The CDR3 totals 12 residues. CDR3 region: CASSSVGFEAFF. The CDR3 region has the DNA TGTGCCAGCAGCTCGGTAGGCTTTGAAGCTTTCTTT.

The chain recombines TRBV6-5 with TRBJ1-5; possible D gene TRBD1, 6 bases. Trimming removed 9 bases at V and 0 bases at J, with 9 bases between. Germline CDR1 is MNHEY and CDR2 is SVGAGI. The CDR3 is 13 residues long. DNA for the CDR3: TGTGCCAGTGCAGGGGATAGCAATCAGCCCCAGCATTTT. Its translation is CASAGDSNQPQHF.

The genes are TRBV19 and TRBJ2-7; no definite D call. This CDR3 is 14 amino acids long. CDR1 and CDR2 from the germline V gene are LNHDA and SQIVND (reference sequence). V dropped 2 bases and J dropped 3 bases, with 11 bases sitting between them. CDR3 nucleotides: TGTGCCAGTAGTATACAGCTCTCATACTACGAGCAGTACTTC. Its translation is CASSIQLSYYEQYF.

V usage is TRBV5-1 and J usage is TRBJ1-2; 7 positions agree with TRBD1. The CDR3 has 14 residues. Germline assignment: CDR1 SGHRS and CDR2 YFSETQ. With 4 bases clipped from V and 5 bases from J, the junction kept 8 bases outside the gene matches. DNA for the CDR3: TGCGCCAGCAGCAGCGGGACAGCAGGGTATGGCTACACCTTC. Amino acid sequence: CASSSGTAGYGYTF.